This TCR beta chain was found in a study of blood T cell repertoires in COVID-19. Study at large: Material from acute and convalescent COVID-19 was sourced from the United States, Italy and Spain. Sample material is recorded as cDNA or gDNA derived from T cells, B-cell-depleted T cells, or PBMCs.

The CDR3 length is 15 residues. The germline CDR1 and CDR2 sequences are SGHVS and FNYEAQ. V was pared by 4 bases and J by 1 base, with 13 bases between. The protocol was immunoSEQ multiplex PCR, while the TCRdb copy is restricted to in-frame clones and leaves out a portion. Altogether 65,000 to 90,000 clones are present, around 87% being singletons, with the ten largest covering approximately 10%. Material: peripheral blood. This sequence originates from a woman younger than 35 with acute or convalescent COVID-19. The V and J genes are TRBV7-6 and TRBJ2-5; possibly TRBD2 for D (5 bases). The CDR3 sequence is CASSSHGLVQETQYF. Written as DNA, the CDR3 is TGTGCCAGCAGCTCACATGGACTGGTCCAAGAGACCCAGTACTTC.